The entry below describes one TCR beta chain. Antigen specificity is unknown. These data are taken from a study of cytomegalovirus exposure and HLA in healthy donors. It was with 60 Vbeta and 13 Jbeta primers that the PCR ran. TCRdb's table, derived via immunoSEQ multiplex PCR, lists solely in-frame clones and lacks some. This sample has fewer than 250,000 clones; around 80% occur once, and the top ten carry 3% to 4%. Study-level findings and limits: Analyzed later, most CMV-associated TCR beta chains appeared HLA-restricted.

The clonotype was recovered from a male donor in good health and CMV-seronegative. Sequencing was done on a sample of PBMCs.

CDR3 sequence: CASRTGDSPLHF. CDR3 bases: TGTGCCAGCCGGACAGGGGATTCACCCCTCCACTTT. This rearrangement joins TRBV27 to TRBJ1-6, with 9 bases matching TRBD1. This CDR3 comprises 12 residues. The ends lost 8 bases at V and 8 bases at J; junction bases unmatched: 1. Germline values: CDR1 MNHEY, CDR2 SMNVEV (reference sequence).